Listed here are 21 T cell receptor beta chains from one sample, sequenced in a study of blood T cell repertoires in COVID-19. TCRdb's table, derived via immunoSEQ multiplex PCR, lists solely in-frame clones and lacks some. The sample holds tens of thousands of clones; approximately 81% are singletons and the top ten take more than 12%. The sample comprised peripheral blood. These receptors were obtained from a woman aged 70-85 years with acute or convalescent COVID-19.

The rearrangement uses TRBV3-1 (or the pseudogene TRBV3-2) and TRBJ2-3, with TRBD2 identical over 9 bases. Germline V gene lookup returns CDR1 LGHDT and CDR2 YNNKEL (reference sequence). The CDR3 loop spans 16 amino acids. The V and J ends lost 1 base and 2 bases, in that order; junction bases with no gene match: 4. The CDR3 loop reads CASSQGASGDTDTQYF. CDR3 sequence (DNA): TGTGCCAGCAGCCAAGGGGCTAGCGGGGACACAGATACGCAGTATTTT.

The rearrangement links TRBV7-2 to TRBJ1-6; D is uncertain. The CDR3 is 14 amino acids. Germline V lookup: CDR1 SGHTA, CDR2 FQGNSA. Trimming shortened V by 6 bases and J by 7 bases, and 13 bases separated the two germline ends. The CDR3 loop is CASRPPSGNSPLHF. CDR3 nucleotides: TGTGCCAGCAGGCCACCCAGCGGAAATTCACCCCTCCACTTT.

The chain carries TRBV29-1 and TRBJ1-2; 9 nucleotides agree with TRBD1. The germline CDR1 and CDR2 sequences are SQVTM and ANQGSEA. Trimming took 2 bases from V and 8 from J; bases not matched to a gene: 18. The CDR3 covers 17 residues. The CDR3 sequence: CSVESLPPQQGADGYTF. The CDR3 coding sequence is TGCAGCGTTGAATCCCTCCCCCCACAACAGGGGGCGGACGGCTACACCTTC. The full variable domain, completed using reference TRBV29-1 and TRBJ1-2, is SAVISQKPSRDICQRGTSLTIQCQVDSQVTMMFWYRQQPGQSLTLIATANQGSEATYESGFVIDKFPISRPNLTFSTLTVSNMSPEDSSIYLCSVESLPPQQGADGYTFGSGTRLTVV.

This CDR3 reads CASSEGTVSTDTQYF. The CDR3 DNA follows: TGCGCCAGCAGCGAAGGGACAGTGAGCACAGATACGCAGTATTTT. This chain joins TRBV10-1 and TRBJ2-3, with 7 nucleotides matching TRBD1. The germline CDR1 and CDR2 sequences are WNHNN and SYGVQD (reference sequence). V shed 6 bases and J 0 bases; nucleotides not matched to a gene: 6. The CDR3 covers 15 residues.

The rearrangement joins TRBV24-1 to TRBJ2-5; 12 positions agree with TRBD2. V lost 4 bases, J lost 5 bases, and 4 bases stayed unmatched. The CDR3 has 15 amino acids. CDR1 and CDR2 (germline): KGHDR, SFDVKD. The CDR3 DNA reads TGTGCCACCAGTGACCGACTAGCGGGGGAGGAGACCCAGTACTTC. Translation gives CATSDRLAGEETQYF.

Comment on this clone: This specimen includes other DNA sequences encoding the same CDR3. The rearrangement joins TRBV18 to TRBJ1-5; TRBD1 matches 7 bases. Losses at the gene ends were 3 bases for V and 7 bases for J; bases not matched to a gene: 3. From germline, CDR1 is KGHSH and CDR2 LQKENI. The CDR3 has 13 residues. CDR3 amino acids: CASSPDRDQPQHF. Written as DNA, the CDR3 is TGTGCCAGCTCACCCGACAGGGACCAGCCCCAGCATTTT.

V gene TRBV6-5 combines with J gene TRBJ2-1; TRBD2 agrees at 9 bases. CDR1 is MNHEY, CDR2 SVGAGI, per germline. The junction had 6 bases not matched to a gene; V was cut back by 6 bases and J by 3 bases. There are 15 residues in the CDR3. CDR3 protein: CASRLGLAVYNEQFF. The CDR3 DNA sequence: TGTGCCAGCAGACTGGGACTAGCAGTCTACAATGAGCAGTTCTTC.

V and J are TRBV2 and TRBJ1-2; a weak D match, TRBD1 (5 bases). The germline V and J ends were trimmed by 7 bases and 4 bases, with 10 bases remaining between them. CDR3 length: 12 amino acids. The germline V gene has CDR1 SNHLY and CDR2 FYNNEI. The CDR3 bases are TGTGCCAGCAAGCAGGGAATCTATGGCTACACCTTC. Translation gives CASKQGIYGYTF.

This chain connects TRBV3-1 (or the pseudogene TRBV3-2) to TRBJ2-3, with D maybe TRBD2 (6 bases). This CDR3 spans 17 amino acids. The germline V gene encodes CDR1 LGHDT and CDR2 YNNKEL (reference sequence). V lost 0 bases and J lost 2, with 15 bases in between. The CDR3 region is CASSQDLARDPTDTQYF. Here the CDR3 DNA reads TGTGCCAGCAGCCAAGATCTGGCGCGGGACCCCACAGATACGCAGTATTTT.

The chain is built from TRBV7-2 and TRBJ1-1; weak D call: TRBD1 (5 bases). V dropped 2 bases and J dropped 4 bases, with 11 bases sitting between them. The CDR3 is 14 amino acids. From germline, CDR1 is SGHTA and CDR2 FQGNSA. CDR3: CASSLNSQGTEAFF. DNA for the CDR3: TGTGCCAGCAGCTTAAACTCCCAGGGCACTGAAGCTTTCTTT.

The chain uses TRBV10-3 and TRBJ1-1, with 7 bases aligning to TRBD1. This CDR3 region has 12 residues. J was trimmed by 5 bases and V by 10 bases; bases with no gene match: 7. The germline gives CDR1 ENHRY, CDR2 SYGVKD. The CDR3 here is CATQGVVTEAFF. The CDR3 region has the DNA TGTGCCACCCAGGGGGTTGTAACTGAAGCTTTCTTT.

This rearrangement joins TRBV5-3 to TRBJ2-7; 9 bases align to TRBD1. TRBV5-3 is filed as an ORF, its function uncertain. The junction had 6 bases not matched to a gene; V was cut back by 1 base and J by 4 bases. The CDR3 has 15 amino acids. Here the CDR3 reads CARSLHRGRRYEQYV. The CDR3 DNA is TGTGCCAGAAGCTTGCACAGGGGGCGAAGGTACGAGCAGTACGTC.

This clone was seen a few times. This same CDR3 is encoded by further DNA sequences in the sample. DNA for the CDR3: TGTGCCAGCAGTTATTTCGGGGAGACCCAGTACTTC. This sequence encodes CASSYFGETQYF. The genes are TRBV12-3 or TRBV12-4 and TRBJ2-5; D call uncertain. This CDR3 region has 12 residues. The ends were cut back, 4 bases at V and 5 bases at J, with 8 bases in the middle.

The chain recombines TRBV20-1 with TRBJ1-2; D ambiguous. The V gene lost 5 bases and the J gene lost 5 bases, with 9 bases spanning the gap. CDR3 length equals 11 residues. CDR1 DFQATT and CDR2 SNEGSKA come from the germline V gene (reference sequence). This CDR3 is CSAQTGYGYTF. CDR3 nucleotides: TGCAGTGCTCAGACGGGGTATGGCTACACCTTC.

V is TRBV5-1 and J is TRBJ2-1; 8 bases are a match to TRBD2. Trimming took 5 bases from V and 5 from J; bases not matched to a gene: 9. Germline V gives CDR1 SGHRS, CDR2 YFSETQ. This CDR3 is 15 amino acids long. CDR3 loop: CASSQGGLDNNEQFF. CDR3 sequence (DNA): TGCGCCAGCAGTCAAGGGGGACTAGACAACAATGAGCAGTTCTTC.

The CDR3 region has the DNA TGTGCCAGCAGCCGCCAGGGGGCGGAGGGCTACACCTTC. Translated: CASSRQGAEGYTF. This chain links TRBV3-1 (or the pseudogene TRBV3-2) with TRBJ1-2, with 8 bases identical to TRBD1. The CDR3 has 13 amino acids. The J segment lost 8 bases and the V segment lost 4 bases, leaving 6 bases of the junction unmatched. Germline V gives CDR1 LGHDT, CDR2 YNNKEL (reference sequence).

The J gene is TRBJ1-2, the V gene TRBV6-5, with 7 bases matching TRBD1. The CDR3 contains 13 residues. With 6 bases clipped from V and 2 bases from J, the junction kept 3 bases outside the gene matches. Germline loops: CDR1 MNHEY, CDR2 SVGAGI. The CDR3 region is CASRRGQNYGYTF. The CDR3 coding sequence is TGTGCCAGCAGGAGGGGACAGAACTATGGCTACACCTTC.

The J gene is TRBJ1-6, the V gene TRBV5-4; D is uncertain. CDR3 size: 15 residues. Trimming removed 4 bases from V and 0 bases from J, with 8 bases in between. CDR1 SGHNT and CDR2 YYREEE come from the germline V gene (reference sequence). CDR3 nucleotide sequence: TGTGCCAGCAGCCTCACGAGCTCCTATAATTCACCCCTCCACTTT. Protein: CASSLTSSYNSPLHF.

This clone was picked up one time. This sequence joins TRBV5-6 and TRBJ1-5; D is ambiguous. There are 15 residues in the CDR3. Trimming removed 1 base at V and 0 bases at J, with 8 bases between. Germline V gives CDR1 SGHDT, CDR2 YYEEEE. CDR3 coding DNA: TGTGCCAGCAGCTTGACACCGTATAGCAATCAGCCCCAGCATTTT. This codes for CASSLTPYSNQPQHF.

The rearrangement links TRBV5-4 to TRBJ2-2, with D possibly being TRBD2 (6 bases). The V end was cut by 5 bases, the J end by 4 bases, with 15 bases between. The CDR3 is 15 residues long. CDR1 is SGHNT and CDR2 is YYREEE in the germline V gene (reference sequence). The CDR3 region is CASSAPPGGTGELFF. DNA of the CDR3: TGTGCCAGCAGTGCCCCCCCCGGGGGCACCGGGGAGCTGTTTTTT.

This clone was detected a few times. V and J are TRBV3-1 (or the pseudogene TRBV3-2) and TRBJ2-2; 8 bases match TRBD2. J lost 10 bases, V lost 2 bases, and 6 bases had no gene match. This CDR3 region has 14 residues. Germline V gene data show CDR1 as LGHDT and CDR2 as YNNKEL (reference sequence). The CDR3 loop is CASSQRAGEVELFF. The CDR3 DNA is TGTGCCAGCAGCCAACGAGCGGGAGAAGTGGAGCTGTTTTTT.